This T cell receptor beta chain was captured in a study of T cells expressing NK-cell markers. For this clonotype: Its antigen is as yet unknown.

Study-level points and caveats: The same clonotypes also predominated in the CD3+CD56-NKG2C+ fraction of several donors.

TCRdb re-called the 5' RACE reads; one entry per CDR3 protein, DNA not given. This sample's table has roughly 350,000 distinct CDR3 sequences. This CDR3 region has 15 residues. Per the germline V gene, CDR1 is SGHTA and CDR2 is FQGNSA. Specimen: blood T cells: a sorted CD56 or NKG2C T cell subset, CD4+ or CD8+ T cells, or bulk PBMC T cells (not recorded which). The chain joins TRBV7-2 to TRBJ2-1; lacking DNA, the TRBD1 call made by TCRdb goes unchecked. The sequence was obtained from a man aged 18 to 70 in good health. The chain's CDR3 is CASSGRDRGLNEQFF. Combining the CDR3 with reference TRBV7-2 and TRBJ2-1 gives the whole variable domain GAGVSQSPSNKVTEKGKDVELRCDPISGHTALYWYRQSLGQGLEFLIYFQGNSAPDKSGLPSDRFSAERTGGSVSTLTIQRTQQEDSAVYLCASSGRDRGLNEQFFGPGTRLTVL.